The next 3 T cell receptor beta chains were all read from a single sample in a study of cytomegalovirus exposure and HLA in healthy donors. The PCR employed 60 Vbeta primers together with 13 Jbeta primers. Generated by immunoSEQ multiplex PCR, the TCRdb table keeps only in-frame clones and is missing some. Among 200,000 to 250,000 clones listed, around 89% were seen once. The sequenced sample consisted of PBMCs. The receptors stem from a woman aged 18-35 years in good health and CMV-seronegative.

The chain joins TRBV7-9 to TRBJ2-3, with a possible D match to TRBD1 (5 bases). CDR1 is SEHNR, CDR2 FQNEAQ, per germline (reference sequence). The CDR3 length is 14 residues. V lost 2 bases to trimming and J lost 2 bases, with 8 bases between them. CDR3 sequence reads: CASSLQGSTDTQYF. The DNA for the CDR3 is TGTGCCAGCAGCTTACAGGGATCCACAGATACGCAGTATTTT.

CDR3 bases: TGTGCCAGCTCACCAGACAGCTATGGCTACACCTTC. This gives the protein CASSPDSYGYTF. This chain connects TRBV18 to TRBJ1-2; tentative D call: TRBD1 (5 bases). CDR1 and CDR2 (germline): KGHSH, LQKENI. CDR3 length: 12 amino acids. V was cut by 2 bases and J by 4 bases, with 5 bases left in between.

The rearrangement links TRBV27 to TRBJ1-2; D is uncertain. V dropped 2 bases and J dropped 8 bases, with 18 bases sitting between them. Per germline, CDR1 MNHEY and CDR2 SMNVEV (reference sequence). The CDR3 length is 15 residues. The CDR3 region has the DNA TGTGCCAGCAGTTTAGGGTCCGGGGAAGGAGGAGGCTACACCTTC. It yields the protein CASSLGSGEGGGYTF.